This TCR beta chain was retrieved from a study of blood T cells in healthy people across ages. General observations from the study: Long-lived donors carried more naive CD4+ cells and greater diversity than aged donors.

Points on this clonotype: Its antigen is unknown.

Primed by a sample-barcoded 5' primer and a J-beta primer mix, a second PCR proceeded for roughly 7 to 11 cycles. Sequencing of every sample gave 2.5 million or more CDR3-containing paired-end reads. TCRdb reprocessed the 5' RACE reads with MiXCR, giving one entry per CDR3 protein. The profile covers more than 650,000 distinct CDR3 sequences, with about 20% appearing a single time and 20% to 25% taken by the ten largest. This TCR came from an older man in good health. The sample taken for sequencing was blood.

In DNA, the CDR3 is TGTGCCAGCAGTTCGGGGTACGATTCCTACGAGCAGTACTTC. Residues: CASSSGYDSYEQYF. The J gene is TRBJ2-7, the V gene TRBV12-3 or TRBV12-4; tentatively, D is TRBD2 (5 bases). Deletions cut 4 bases from V and 1 base from J, with 11 bases between. The CDR3 has 14 residues.